This TCR beta chain was captured by sequencing in a study of post-analysis software for immune sequencing data. Study findings and constraints: Multiple sclerosis patients had significantly lower normalized Chao1 diversity than controls. In patients, five or six TRBV segments were more frequent than in controls, with TRBV5-6, TRBV5-1 and TRBV20-1 among them. Strong co-clustering by F measure was evident for samples that had been prepared in the same batch.

A word on this clonotype: Its specificity is unknown.

The V end lost 6 bases, the J end lost 8 bases, and 13 bases lay between the germline ends. The germline V gene has CDR1 SGHTA and CDR2 FQGNSA. CDR3 size: 12 residues. Researchers reported that TCR beta cDNA libraries carried unique molecular identifiers. Starting from approximately 0.95 to 9.8 million T cells, the study yielded approximately 460,000 cDNA molecules. TCRdb fed the PCR reads into MiXCR, producing one record per CDR3 protein. The sample contains roughly 430,000 distinct CDR3 sequences, about 39% of which appear only once. V gene TRBV7-2 combines with J gene TRBJ1-1, with a possible D match to TRBD1 (5 bases). The sequenced material came from blood. This receptor was taken from a girl aged 2-10 years with multiple sclerosis. DNA for the CDR3: TGTGCCAGCAGGCGGGGGAGATCAGAAGCTTTCTTT. It yields the protein CASRRGRSEAFF.